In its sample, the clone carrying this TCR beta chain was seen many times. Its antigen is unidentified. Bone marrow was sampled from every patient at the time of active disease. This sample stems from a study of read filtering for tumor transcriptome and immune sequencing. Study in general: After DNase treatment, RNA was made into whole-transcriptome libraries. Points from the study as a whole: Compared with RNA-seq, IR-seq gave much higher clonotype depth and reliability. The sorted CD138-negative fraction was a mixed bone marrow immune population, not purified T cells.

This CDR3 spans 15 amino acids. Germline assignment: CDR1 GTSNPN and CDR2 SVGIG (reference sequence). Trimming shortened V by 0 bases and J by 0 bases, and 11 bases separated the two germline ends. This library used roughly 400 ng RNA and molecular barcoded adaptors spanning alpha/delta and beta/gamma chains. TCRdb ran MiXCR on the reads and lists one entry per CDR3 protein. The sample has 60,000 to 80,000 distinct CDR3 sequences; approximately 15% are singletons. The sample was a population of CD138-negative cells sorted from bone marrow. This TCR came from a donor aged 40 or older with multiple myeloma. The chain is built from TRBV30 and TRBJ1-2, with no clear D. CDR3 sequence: CAWSVSLSSNYGYTF. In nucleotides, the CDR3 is TGTGCCTGGAGTGTATCCCTTTCTTCTAACTATGGCTACACCTTC.